This is a list of T cell receptor beta chains from one sample in a study of spatial heterogeneity in lung cancer. MiXCR was run by TCRdb on the 5' RACE reads, yielding one entry per CDR3 protein. The data hold tens of thousands of distinct CDR3 sequences, with approximately 6.8% observed a single time. Here the sequenced sample was PBMCs, taken at surgery. These receptors all stem from a female donor with early-stage non-small cell lung cancer. CDR3s include the opening cysteine and the closing phenylalanine or tryptophan. D genes are given only for firm matches. The size field is filled for only some rows; it gives once, few, many or a size class.

clone_size d_call j_call v_call cdr3_nt cdr3_aa
. . TRBJ2-5 TRBV19 TGTGCCAGTAGTGGCAGGGTAAAGGAGACCCAGTACTTC CASSGRVKETQYF
few . TRBJ2-2 TRBV27 TGTGCCAGCAGTAAACTATCCGATACCGGGGAGCTGTTTTTT CASSKLSDTGELFF
many . TRBJ1-2 TRBV20-1 TGCAGTGCCAGTGGAGGGATCCCTGGCTACACCTTC CSASGGIPGYTF
many . TRBJ1-4 TRBV7-9 TGTGCCAGCAGCTACGGATCAACTAATGAAAAACTGTTTTTT CASSYGSTNEKLFF
many . TRBJ2-2 TRBV6-6 TGTGCCAGCAGTTTCCTTAGCGGAGTCACCGGGGAGCTGTTTTTT CASSFLSGVTGELFF
few TRBD1 TRBJ2-1 TRBV20-1 TGCAGTGCTAATAGAGGACAGGGGGCATTTCCCAATGAGCAGTTCTTC CSANRGQGAFPNEQFF
. TRBD2 TRBJ2-4 TRBV6-6 TGTGCCAGCACTTCTGGTGGGGGGGTGATCAAAAACATTCAGTACTTC CASTSGGGVIKNIQYF
many . TRBJ2-7 TRBV28 TGTGCCAGCAGTATGGACCTATCCTACGAGCAGTACTTC CASSMDLSYEQYF
many TRBD1 TRBJ1-1 TRBV2 TGTGCCAGCAGTCGCAGGGGGATGAACACTGAAGCTTTCTTT CASSRRGMNTEAFF
many . TRBJ1-2 TRBV4-1 TGCGCCAGCAGCCAAGATCGGGGACCCCTATATGGCTACACCTTC CASSQDRGPLYGYTF
. . TRBJ1-2 TRBV2 TGTGCCACCGGGACCGGGACGCTGAACTATGGCTACACCTTC CATGTGTLNYGYTF
few . TRBJ2-3 TRBV10-3 TGTGCCATCAGGTCTAGCGAAAGGATGACAGATACGCAGTATTTT CAIRSSERMTDTQYF
few . TRBJ1-1 TRBV30 TGTGCCTGGAATCGGCTGGGCAGGGAGGAGACTGAAGCTTTCTTT CAWNRLGREETEAFF
many TRBD1 TRBJ1-2 TRBV7-2 TGTGCCAGCAGCTCCCGACAGGGGGTCTATGGCTACACCTTC CASSSRQGVYGYTF
many . TRBJ1-6 TRBV10-3 TGTGCCATCAGTGAACAGGTGGCCGGCAATTCACCCCTCCACTTT CAISEQVAGNSPLHF
many . TRBJ2-5 TRBV7-3 TGTGCCAGCAGCCCGGGTCCTGGGGAGACCCAGTACTTC CASSPGPGETQYF
many . TRBJ2-5 TRBV5-1 TGCGCCAGCAGACCCGGGTCGCAAGAGACCCAGTACTTC CASRPGSQETQYF
many . TRBJ2-5 TRBV7-9 TGTGCCAGCAGCTTAGCGGGGGGGCCCCGGGAGACCCAGTACTTC CASSLAGGPRETQYF
many TRBD1 TRBJ2-3 TRBV5-1 TGCGCCAGCAGCTGGGGGACAGGGGGGACAGATACGCAGTATTTT CASSWGTGGTDTQYF
many . TRBJ2-3 TRBV20-1 TGCAGTGCTAGAGCCCACTCGCCGGGGCCCCCAGATACGCAGTATTTT CSARAHSPGPPDTQYF
few . TRBJ1-2 TRBV20-1 TGCAGTGCTCTGGGGTCCGGGGATGGCTACACCTTC CSALGSGDGYTF
many . TRBJ2-7 TRBV2 TGTGCCAGCAGCAGACAGGCCTACGAGCAGTACTTC CASSRQAYEQYF
few TRBD1 TRBJ1-5 TRBV18 TGTGCCAGCTCACCCCGGACAGGACGCAATCAGCCCCAGCATTTT CASSPRTGRNQPQHF
. . TRBJ2-5 TRBV29-1 TGCAGCGTCCCCGGACATAATCAAGAGACCCAGTACTTC CSVPGHNQETQYF
. TRBD2 TRBJ2-1 TRBV10-3 TGTGCCACACTAGCGGGGGGAACGAATGAGCAGTTCTTC CATLAGGTNEQFF
few TRBD1 TRBJ1-1 TRBV7-2 TGTGCCAGCAGCTTAGTTGGGACAGTAGGCACTGAAGCTTTCTTT CASSLVGTVGTEAFF
many . TRBJ1-2 TRBV28 TGTGCCAGCAGCCCTGGCGGGGCGGGCTATGGCTACACCTTC CASSPGGAGYGYTF
. . TRBJ2-5 TRBV5-1 TGCGCCAGCAGCTTTGAGGGGGAGACCCAGTACTTC CASSFEGETQYF
many . TRBJ2-7 TRBV5-1 TGCGCCAGCAGCTTGGTGGCCGACCCTCGGGAGCAGTACTTC CASSLVADPREQYF
. . TRBJ2-7 TRBV2 TGTGCCAGCCTCGGACCCCGGTCAGGGGCGCGGCAGTACTTC CASLGPRSGARQYF
many TRBD2 TRBJ2-5 TRBV11-2 TGTGCCAGCAGCTTAGGGTTTAGCGGGAGGCCCACAGAGACCCAGTACTTC CASSLGFSGRPTETQYF
many . TRBJ1-1 TRBV4-3 TGCGCCAGCAGCCGGTTGGGGGGCGCGGGTTTCACTGAAGCTTTCTTT CASSRLGGAGFTEAFF
many . TRBJ1-1 TRBV6-6 TGTGCCAGCCTCATCCGAGATTTCTCTACTGAAGCTTTCTTT CASLIRDFSTEAFF
medium-sized . TRBJ2-1 TRBV29-1 TGCAGCCCTCTGGTCAGAAACAATGAGCAGTTCTTC CSPLVRNNEQFF
many . TRBJ2-2 TRBV11-3 TGTGCCAGCAGCTCAGGACCTACGAACACCGGGGAGCTGTTTTTT CASSSGPTNTGELFF
few TRBD2 TRBJ2-5 TRBV5-4 TGTGCCAGCAGCTTTGGGTCGATAGCGGGAGGACAAGAGACCCAGTACTTC CASSFGSIAGGQETQYF
few . TRBJ2-7 TRBV6-6 TGTGCCAGCAGTCCGGGGAGCTCCGCAGACGAGCAGTACTTC CASSPGSSADEQYF
. . TRBJ2-5 TRBV5-1 TGCGCCAGCAGCTTCATTACAGGGACGGAAGAGACCCAGTACTTC CASSFITGTEETQYF
many TRBD2 TRBJ2-5 TRBV10-3 TGTGCCATCAGTGAGTCGACGGGACTAGCCGAGACCCAGTACTTC CAISESTGLAETQYF
many . TRBJ1-1 TRBV9 TGTGCCAGCAGCGTAGAATGGGAGACTGAAGCTTTCTTT CASSVEWETEAFF
few TRBD1 TRBJ1-2 TRBV4-1 TGCGCCAGCAGCAACACGGGTCGGGACAGTCACCAACTTAACTATGGCTACACCTTC CASSNTGRDSHQLNYGYTF